Listed here are 4 T cell receptor beta chains from one sample, sequenced in a study of blood T cells in healthy people across ages. Combining a sample-barcoded 5' primer with a J-beta primer mix, a second PCR ran for roughly 7 to 12 cycles. TCRdb reanalysed the 5' RACE reads using MiXCR and keeps one entry per CDR3 protein. This sample has some 920,000 distinct CDR3 sequences, with about 51% found just once. Sequencing was done on a sample of blood. These receptors were collected from a woman aged 60 to 75 in good health.

The CDR3 spells CASSFGAAYNEQFF. As DNA, the CDR3 is TGTGCCAGCAGTTTTGGGGCAGCCTACAATGAGCAGTTCTTC. The chain uses TRBV12-3 or TRBV12-4 and TRBJ2-1; possible D gene TRBD1, 5 bases. The ends were cut back, 3 bases at V and 2 bases at J, with 8 bases in the middle. This CDR3 contains 14 residues.

The chain links TRBV15 to TRBJ2-4; 8 positions agree with TRBD2. Germline CDR1 and CDR2: LNHNV and YYDKDF (reference sequence). Germline trimming cut 0 bases from V and 9 bases from J; bases unmatched to any gene: 16. The CDR3 spans 18 residues. CDR3: CATSRDRGLAGLVGIQYF. DNA of the CDR3: TGTGCCACCAGCAGAGATCGAGGGCTAGCGGGCCTCGTGGGCATTCAGTACTTC. Combining the CDR3 with reference TRBV15 and TRBJ2-4 gives the whole variable domain DAMVIQNPRYQVTQFGKPVTLSCSQTLNHNVMYWYQQKSSQAPKLLFHYYDKDFNNEADTPDNFQSRRPNTSFCFLDIRSPGLGDTAMYLCATSRDRGLAGLVGIQYFGAGTRLSVL.

The chain recombines TRBV30 with TRBJ2-2, with 7 bases aligning to TRBD2. The trim removed 7 bases at V and 6 bases at J, leaving 14 bases unmatched. Germline lookup yields CDR1 GTSNPN and CDR2 SVGIG (reference sequence). The CDR3 covers 15 residues. The CDR3 loop reads CAFSLGGSQSGELFF. The CDR3 nucleotides are TGTGCCTTCTCCTTGGGCGGGAGCCAGTCCGGGGAGCTGTTTTTT.

The rearrangement links TRBV28 to TRBJ2-7; D unclear. Germline V gene lookup returns CDR1 MDHEN and CDR2 SYDVKM. The CDR3 totals 15 residues. V lost 6 bases to trimming and J lost 4 bases, with 19 bases between them. The CDR3 nucleotides read TGTGCCAGCAGCAAGCTTCCAGCAGGCGGTTACGAGCAGTACTTC. The encoded protein is CASSKLPAGGYEQYF.